This T cell receptor beta chain derives from a study of graft-versus-host responses after intestinal transplantation. Study details: In this cohort, recipients had multivisceral, liver-intestinal, or isolated intestinal transplants. Following induction with anti-thymocyte globulin, all recipients were given tacrolimus and steroids for about 3 years. General observations from the study: Analysis identified GvH clones in recipient marrow, with some appearing first in ileum or blood. Early post-transplant HvG declines showed an association with peak circulating GvH clone levels.

About this clone: Its antigen remains unknown.

Trimming took 0 bases from V and 4 from J; bases not matched to a gene: 4. The CDR3 runs to 17 residues. CDR1 and CDR2 (germline): MNHEY, SMNVEV (reference sequence). The method was immunoSEQ multiplex PCR; TCRdb's version includes in-frame clones alone and lacks a portion of them. This repertoire shows around 100,000 clones, about 88% found once; its top ten account for roughly 0.95%. The TCR sequence derives from a human donor who was the organ donor for an intestinal transplant. The chain joins TRBV27 to TRBJ2-7; 15 nucleotides match TRBD2. Sequencing used unstimulated CD4+ T cells sorted from spleen or lymph node cells, obtained before transplant. The CDR3 loop reads CASSLSGLAGGQYEQYF. In DNA, the CDR3 is TGTGCCAGCAGTTTATCGGGACTAGCGGGGGGACAATACGAGCAGTACTTC.